This is a list of T cell receptor beta chains from one sample in a study of identical twins. TCRdb recomputed calls from the 5' RACE reads with MiXCR, one row per CDR3 protein. In the table there are hundreds of thousands of distinct CDR3 sequences, approximately 22% of which are singletons. These same data were also listed under a study on T cells expressing NK-cell markers.

Sequencing was carried out using PBMCs. The receptors here all came from a woman aged 18-35 years in good health. CDR3s include the opening cysteine and the closing phenylalanine or tryptophan. Fields, in order: clone size, V gene, D gene, J gene, CDR3 DNA, CDR3 protein. A D gene is named only where the DNA matches it firmly. The listing skips clone size in some rows; elsewhere it reads once, few, many or a size class.

>few|TRBV5-6|TRBD1|TRBJ2-1
TGTGCCAGCAGCTTGACGAGGGCAGGGGGATACAATGAGCAGTTCTTC
CASSLTRAGGYNEQFF
>many|TRBV12-3/TRBV12-4|NA|TRBJ2-7
TGTGCCAGCAGTTTATCGCTAGCGCGAGGGATTGAGCAGTACTTC
CASSLSLARGIEQYF
>NA|TRBV20-1|TRBD2|TRBJ2-5
TGCAGTGCTAGATGGACTAGCGGCCAAGAGACCCAGTACTTC
CSARWTSGQETQYF
>few|TRBV7-8|TRBD1|TRBJ2-7
TGTGCCAGCAGCCCGCGGACAGGGAGGTCGGGGGAGCAGTACTTC
CASSPRTGRSGEQYF
>many|TRBV29-1|NA|TRBJ1-1
TGCAGCGTTGAGGCCGGACCGGGCACTGAAGCTTTCTTT
CSVEAGPGTEAFF
>NA|TRBV7-2|NA|TRBJ1-1
TGTGCCAGCAGCTTGGCAGTTACGAACACTGAAGCTTTCTTT
CASSLAVTNTEAFF
>NA|TRBV5-3|NA|TRBJ2-7
TGTGCCAGCAGCCCCGGACACCTCTGCGAGCAGTACTTC
CASSPGHLCEQYF
>few|TRBV12-3/TRBV12-4|NA|TRBJ2-1
TGTGCCAGCAGTCCGATGAATGAGCAGTTCTTC
CASSPMNEQFF
>NA|TRBV29-1|NA|TRBJ2-7
TGCAGCGTTGAGGGGCTAGACGACTACGAGCAGTACTTC
CSVEGLDDYEQYF
>few|TRBV6-5|NA|TRBJ1-2
TGTGCCAGCAGTTACTCCGGGGGGCGCGTCTATGGCTACACCTTC
CASSYSGGRVYGYTF
>NA|TRBV29-1|NA|TRBJ2-7
TGCAGCGTTGGAAGGGGAATGCAAAACGAGCAGTACTTC
CSVGRGMQNEQYF
>NA|TRBV20-1|NA|TRBJ1-5
TGCAGTGCCCCCGATCAGGCCAATCAGCCCCAGCATTTT
CSAPDQANQPQHF
>few|TRBV12-3/TRBV12-4|NA|TRBJ1-1
TGTGCCAGCAGTTTACTGTGGGGACCCGGTGAAGCTTTCTTT
CASSLLWGPGEAFF
>few|TRBV9|NA|TRBJ1-4
TGTGCCAGCAGCGCAGGGACTGGAAAACTGTTTTTT
CASSAGTGKLFF
>NA|TRBV15|NA|TRBJ2-2
TGTGCCACCAGCAGAGTCCCCGGGGAGCTGTTTTTT
CATSRVPGELFF
>NA|TRBV5-1|NA|TRBJ1-1
TGCGCCAGCAGCTTGGAAGTCAGATTTTATGAAGCTTTCTTT
CASSLEVRFYEAFF
>few|TRBV12-3/TRBV12-4|NA|TRBJ2-3
TGTGCCAGCAGGTCGATCGGCGGGGGCACAGATACGCAGTATTTT
CASRSIGGGTDTQYF
>few|TRBV9|NA|TRBJ2-1
TGTGCCAGCAGCCCCGTCCGATCGCTCTACAATGAGCAGTTCTTC
CASSPVRSLYNEQFF
>many|TRBV20-1|TRBD2|TRBJ2-3
TGCAGTGCTAGCGGGGGGAGGGCCGTAGATACGCAGTATTTT
CSASGGRAVDTQYF
>many|TRBV7-3|NA|TRBJ2-7
TGTGCCAGCAGCTCCGCGGTCGAGGACGAGCAGTACTTC
CASSSAVEDEQYF
>NA|TRBV20-1|NA|TRBJ2-2
TGCAGTGCCCGGACGGGGTGGGCCGGGGAGCTGTTTTTT
CSARTGWAGELFF
>few|TRBV6-2/TRBV6-3|NA|TRBJ2-1
TGTGCCAACTTTGGCGTCACCAGCCGAGACTTAGTGGGAAATCGCTCCTACAATGAGCAGTTCTTC
CANFGVTSRDLVGNRSYNEQFF
>NA|TRBV7-2|TRBD2|TRBJ2-7
TGTGCCAGCAGCTTACTAGCGGGAGTTCTCGAGCAGTACTTC
CASSLLAGVLEQYF
>many|TRBV6-1|NA|TRBJ1-6
TGTGCCAGCAGTACATATCGTAATTCACCCCTCCACTTT
CASSTYRNSPLHF
>few|TRBV7-6|NA|TRBJ2-7
TGTGCCAGCAGCTCAATGGCACAGTCCTACGAGCAGTACTTC
CASSSMAQSYEQYF
>NA|TRBV20-1|NA|TRBJ2-2
TGCAGTGCCCGCCGGGGGAACGGGGAGCTGTTTTTT
CSARRGNGELFF
>NA|TRBV2|TRBD2|TRBJ2-1
TGTGCCAGCCCCGACGATGGACGAGCGGGACGAGGGTATAATGAGCAGTTCTTC
CASPDDGRAGRGYNEQFF
>few|TRBV7-8|NA|TRBJ1-2
TGTGCCAGCAGCTTGCTAGCTCGGACGGCTTATGGCTACACCTTC
CASSLLARTAYGYTF
>NA|TRBV20-1|TRBD1|TRBJ2-1
TGCAGTGCCCCAGGACAGGGGGGATACAATGAGCAGTTCTTC
CSAPGQGGYNEQFF
>NA|TRBV29-1|TRBD1|TRBJ1-2
TGCAGCGTTGAAGGGACAGGAGTGCCTAACTATGGCTACACCTTC
CSVEGTGVPNYGYTF
>few|TRBV4-3|NA|TRBJ1-6
TGCGCCAGCAGGGAGAGTGGGCTCTCCTATAATTCACCCCTCCACTTT
CASRESGLSYNSPLHF
>many|TRBV29-1|TRBD1|TRBJ2-7
TGCAGCGTGAACCTGGCCGGGACAGTAGGAGACGAGCAGTACTTC
CSVNLAGTVGDEQYF
>NA|TRBV7-7|TRBD2|TRBJ2-1
TGTGCTAGCAGCTTCCGGACTAGCGGGGGCTATGAGCAGTTCTTC
CASSFRTSGGYEQFF
>NA|TRBV20-1|NA|TRBJ2-4
TGCAGTGCTAGGGGTACAGAAAACATTCAGTACTTC
CSARGTENIQYF
>NA|TRBV7-9|NA|TRBJ2-2
TGTGCCAGCACAAGATCAACAGGAGGCACCGGGGAGCTGTTTTTT
CASTRSTGGTGELFF
>NA|TRBV18|NA|TRBJ2-7
TGTGCCAGCTCACCAGACCAGCCAGGGGTTGGCTCCTACGAGCAGTACTTC
CASSPDQPGVGSYEQYF